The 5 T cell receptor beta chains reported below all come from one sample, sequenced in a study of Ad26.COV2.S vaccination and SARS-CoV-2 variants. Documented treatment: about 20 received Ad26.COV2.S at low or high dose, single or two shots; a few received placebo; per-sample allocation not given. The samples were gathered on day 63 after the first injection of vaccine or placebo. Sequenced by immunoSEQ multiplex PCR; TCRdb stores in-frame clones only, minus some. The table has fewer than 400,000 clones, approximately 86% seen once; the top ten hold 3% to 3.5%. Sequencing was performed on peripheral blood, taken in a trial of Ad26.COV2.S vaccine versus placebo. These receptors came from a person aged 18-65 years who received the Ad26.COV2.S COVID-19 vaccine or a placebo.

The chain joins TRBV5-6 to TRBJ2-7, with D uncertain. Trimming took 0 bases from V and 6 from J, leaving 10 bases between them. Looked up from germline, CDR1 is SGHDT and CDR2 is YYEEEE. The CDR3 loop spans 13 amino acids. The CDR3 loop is CASSLAVGSEQYF. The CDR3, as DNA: TGTGCCAGCAGCTTGGCCGTGGGGTCCGAGCAGTACTTC.

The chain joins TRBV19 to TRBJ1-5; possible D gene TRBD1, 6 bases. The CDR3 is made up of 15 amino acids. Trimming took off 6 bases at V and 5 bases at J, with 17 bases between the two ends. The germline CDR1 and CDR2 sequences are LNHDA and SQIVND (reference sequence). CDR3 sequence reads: CASRTLQGFDQPQHF. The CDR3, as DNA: TGTGCCAGTAGGACCCTCCAGGGGTTCGATCAGCCCCAGCATTTT.

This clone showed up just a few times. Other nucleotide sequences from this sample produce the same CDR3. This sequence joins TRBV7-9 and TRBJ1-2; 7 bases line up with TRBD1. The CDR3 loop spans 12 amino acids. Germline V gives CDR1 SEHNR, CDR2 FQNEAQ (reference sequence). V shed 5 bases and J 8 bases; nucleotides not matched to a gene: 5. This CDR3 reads CASSPRQGGYTF. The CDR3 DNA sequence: TGTGCCAGCAGCCCACGACAGGGAGGCTACACCTTC. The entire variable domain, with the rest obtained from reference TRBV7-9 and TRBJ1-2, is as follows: DTGVSQNPRHKITKRGQNVTFRCDPISEHNRLYWYRQTLGQGPEFLTYFQNEAQLEKSRLLSDRFSAERPKGSFSTLEIQRTEQGDSAMYLCASSPRQGGYTFGSGTRLTVV.

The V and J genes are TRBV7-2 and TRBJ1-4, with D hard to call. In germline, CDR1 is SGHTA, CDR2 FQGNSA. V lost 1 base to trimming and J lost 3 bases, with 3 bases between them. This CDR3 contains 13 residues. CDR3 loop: CASSLDPNEKLFF. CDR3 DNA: TGTGCCAGCAGCTTAGATCCTAATGAAAAACTGTTTTTT.

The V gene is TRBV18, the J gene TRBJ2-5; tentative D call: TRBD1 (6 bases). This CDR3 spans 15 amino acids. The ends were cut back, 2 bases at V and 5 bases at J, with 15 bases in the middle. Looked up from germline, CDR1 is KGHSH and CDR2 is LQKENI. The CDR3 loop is CASSPVRGGKETQYF. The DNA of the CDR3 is TGTGCCAGCTCACCAGTAAGAGGGGGAAAGGAGACCCAGTACTTC.